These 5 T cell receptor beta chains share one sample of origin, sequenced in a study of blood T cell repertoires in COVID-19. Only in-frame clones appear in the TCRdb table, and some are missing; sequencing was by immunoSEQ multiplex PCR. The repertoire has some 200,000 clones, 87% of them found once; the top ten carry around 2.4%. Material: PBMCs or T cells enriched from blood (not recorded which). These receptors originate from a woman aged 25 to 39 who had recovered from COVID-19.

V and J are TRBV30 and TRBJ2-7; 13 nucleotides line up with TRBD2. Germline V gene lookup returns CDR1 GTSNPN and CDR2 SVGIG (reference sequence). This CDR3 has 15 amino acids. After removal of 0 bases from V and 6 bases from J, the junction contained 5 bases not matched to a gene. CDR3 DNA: TGTGCCTGGAGTGTACTAGCGGGAGGGCCCCTCGAGCAGTACTTC. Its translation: CAWSVLAGGPLEQYF.

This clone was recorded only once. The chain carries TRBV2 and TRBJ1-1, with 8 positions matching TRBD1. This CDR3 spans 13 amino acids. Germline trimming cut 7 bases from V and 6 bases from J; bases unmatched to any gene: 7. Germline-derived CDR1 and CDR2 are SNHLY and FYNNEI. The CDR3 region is CASTADRGAEAFF. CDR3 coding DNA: TGTGCCAGCACCGCCGACAGGGGCGCTGAAGCTTTCTTT.

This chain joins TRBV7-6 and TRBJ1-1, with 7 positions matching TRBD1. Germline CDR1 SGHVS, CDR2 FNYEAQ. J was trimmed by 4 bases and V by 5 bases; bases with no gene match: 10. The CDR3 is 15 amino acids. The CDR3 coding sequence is TGTGCCAGCAGCATAACCGACAGGGCAGGCACTGAAGCTTTCTTT. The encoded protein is CASSITDRAGTEAFF.

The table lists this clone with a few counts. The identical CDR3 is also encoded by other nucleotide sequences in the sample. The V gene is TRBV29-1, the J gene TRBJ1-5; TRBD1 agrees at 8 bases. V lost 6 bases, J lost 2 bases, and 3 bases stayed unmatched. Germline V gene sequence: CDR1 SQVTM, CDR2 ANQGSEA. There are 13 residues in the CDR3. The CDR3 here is CSVLTGGNQPQHF. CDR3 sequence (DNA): TGCAGCGTCCTGACAGGGGGCAATCAGCCCCAGCATTTT.

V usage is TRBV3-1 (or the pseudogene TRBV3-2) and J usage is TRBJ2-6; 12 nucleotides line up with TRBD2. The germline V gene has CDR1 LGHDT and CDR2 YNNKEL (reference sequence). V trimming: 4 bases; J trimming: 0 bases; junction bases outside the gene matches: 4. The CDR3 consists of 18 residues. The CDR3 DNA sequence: TGTGCCAGCAGCCCAGGACTAGCGGGGACCTCTGGGGCCAACGTCCTGACTTTC. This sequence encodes CASSPGLAGTSGANVLTF.